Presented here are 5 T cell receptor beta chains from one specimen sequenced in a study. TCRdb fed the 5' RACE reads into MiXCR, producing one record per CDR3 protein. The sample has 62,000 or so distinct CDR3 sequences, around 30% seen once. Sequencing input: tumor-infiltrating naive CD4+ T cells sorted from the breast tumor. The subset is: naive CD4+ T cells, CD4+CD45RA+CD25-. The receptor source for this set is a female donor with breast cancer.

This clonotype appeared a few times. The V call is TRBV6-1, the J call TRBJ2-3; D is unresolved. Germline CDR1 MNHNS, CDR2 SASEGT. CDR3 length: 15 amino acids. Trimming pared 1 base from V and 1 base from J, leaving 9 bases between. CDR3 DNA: TGTGCCAGCAGTGAAGAGTGGGCTGGCACAGATACGCAGTATTTT. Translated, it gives CASSEEWAGTDTQYF.

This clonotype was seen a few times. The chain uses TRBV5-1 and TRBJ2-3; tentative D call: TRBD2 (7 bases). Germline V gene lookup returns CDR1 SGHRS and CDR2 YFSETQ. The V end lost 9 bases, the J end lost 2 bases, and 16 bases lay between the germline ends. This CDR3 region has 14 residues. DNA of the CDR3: TGCGCCACATCGGGGGGCGGACCCACAGATACGCAGTATTTT. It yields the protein CATSGGGPTDTQYF.

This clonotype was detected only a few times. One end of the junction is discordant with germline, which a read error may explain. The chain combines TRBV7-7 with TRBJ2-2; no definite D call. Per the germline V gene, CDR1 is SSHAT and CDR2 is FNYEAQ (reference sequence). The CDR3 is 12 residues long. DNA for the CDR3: TGTGCTAGCAGCTTCACGGGCGGGGAGCTGTTTTTT. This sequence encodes CASSFTGGELFF.

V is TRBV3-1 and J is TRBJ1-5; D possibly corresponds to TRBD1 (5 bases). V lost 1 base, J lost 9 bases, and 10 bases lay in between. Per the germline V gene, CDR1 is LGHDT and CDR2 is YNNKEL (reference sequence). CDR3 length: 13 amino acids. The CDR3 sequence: CASSQVEGRPQHF. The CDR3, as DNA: TGTGCCAGCAGCCAAGTAGAGGGGCGGCCCCAGCATTTT.

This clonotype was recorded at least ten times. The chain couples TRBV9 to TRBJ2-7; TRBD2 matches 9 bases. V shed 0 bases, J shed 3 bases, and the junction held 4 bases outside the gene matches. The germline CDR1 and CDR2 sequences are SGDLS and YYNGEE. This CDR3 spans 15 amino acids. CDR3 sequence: CASSVGPSGNYEQYF. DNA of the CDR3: TGTGCCAGCAGCGTAGGTCCTAGCGGGAACTACGAGCAGTACTTC.